One and the same sample provided the 16 T cell receptor beta chains below, sequenced in a study of human T cells and chemical hapten exposure (dated by TCRdb to the early 2020s). Libraries were prepared through RACE. Instrument used: NextSeq 500. The public reads were run again by TCRdb, first through fastp at Q25 and then through MiXCR, and only productive beta chains were kept. Here each entry gathers all rows of one CDR3 protein and keeps the most common genes and DNA. This sample has 80,000 to 100,000 distinct CDR3 sequences in its table, and under 14% of those were observed once. The ten largest clones add up to around 3.8% of the sample. According to the study, the label for this sample's time point signals: patch test 3, about 24 weeks after DPC sensitization. Reading the label with the study, this specimen's treatment or condition is: therapeutic diphenylcyclopropenone sensitization with weekly scalp DPC.

The source material was whole blood, sampled in connection with sensitization to the hapten diphenylcyclopropenone (DPC). The source of these receptors is a woman in her fifties or sixties with alopecia areata. Some clones in this sample may be carry-over from other donors' samples.

This clonotype has at least ten counts. The rearrangement links TRBV7-3 to TRBJ1-6; D is unresolved. This CDR3 spans 16 amino acids. CDR1 is SGHTA, CDR2 FQGTGA, per germline. Trimming took 5 bases from V and 3 from J, leaving 14 bases between them. For the CDR3, the DNA is TGTGCCAGCAGCAAATGGGGTCAGAACTATAATTCACCCCTCCACTTT. It is translated as CASSKWGQNYNSPLHF.

This chain's CDR3 is CASSLGLGHPAEQYF. CDR3 DNA sequence: TGCGCCAGCAGCCTGGGGTTAGGGCATCCGGCCGAGCAGTACTTC. This chain links TRBV5-1 with TRBJ2-7; no clear D gene. V was shortened by 4 bases and J by 6 bases, with 20 bases between the two germline ends. CDR3 length equals 15 residues. Germline V gene data show CDR1 as SGHRS and CDR2 as YFSETQ.

The sample holds a few counts of this clonotype. The chain uses TRBV24-1 and TRBJ2-1; 10 bases map to TRBD2. Germline V lookup: CDR1 KGHDR, CDR2 SFDVKD. The CDR3 is made up of 14 amino acids. V dropped 6 bases and J dropped 10; count of bases not matched to a gene: 8. The CDR3 coding sequence is TGTGCCACCAGTAAGGTAGCGGGAGGCGGGGAGCAGTTCTTC. This gives the protein CATSKVAGGGEQFF.

V usage is TRBV9 and J usage is TRBJ2-1; 10 bases match TRBD2. CDR1 is SGDLS and CDR2 is YYNGEE in the germline V gene. Trimming removed 1 base from V and 7 bases from J; junction bases left unmatched: 14. This CDR3 region has 18 residues. CDR3 region: CASSVQTSGLPLSNEQFF. CDR3 nucleotide sequence: TGTGCCAGCAGCGTACAGACTAGCGGGTTGCCCCTCTCGAATGAGCAGTTCTTC.

This clonotype has ten or more counts. Here the CDR3 reads CASSLGEGNIQYF. The CDR3 DNA sequence: TGCGCCAGCAGCTTGGGGGAAGGAAACATTCAGTACTTC. The rearrangement links TRBV5-1 to TRBJ2-4; D is uncertain. Germline V lookup: CDR1 SGHRS, CDR2 YFSETQ. Trimming shortened V by 0 bases and J by 6 bases, and 7 bases separated the two germline ends. This CDR3 has 13 residues.

This clonotype occurred many times. The rearrangement joins TRBV3-1 to TRBJ1-1; D is unclear. This CDR3 has 13 amino acids. The germline V gene has CDR1 LGHDT and CDR2 YNNKEL (reference sequence). V was shortened by 2 bases and J by 1 base, with 5 bases between the two germline ends. The CDR3 loop is CASSQKSNTEAFF. The CDR3 region has the DNA TGTGCCAGCAGCCAAAAGTCGAACACTGAAGCTTTCTTT.

This clonotype was seen repeatedly, ten times or more. V is TRBV29-1 and J is TRBJ2-7; 7 bases match TRBD1. CDR1 and CDR2 from the germline V gene are SQVTM and ANQGSEA. The CDR3 runs to 14 residues. The V segment lost 6 bases and the J segment 5 bases; nucleotides outside the gene matches: 13. The CDR3 protein is CSVDMTGTANEQYF. The CDR3 DNA follows: TGCAGCGTGGATATGACAGGGACCGCCAACGAGCAGTACTTC.

V usage is TRBV7-9 and J usage is TRBJ2-3, with TRBD1 matching over 7 bases. The germline V gene encodes CDR1 SEHNR and CDR2 FQNEAQ (reference sequence). The CDR3 sequence is 16 residues long. The V segment lost 5 bases and the J segment 2 bases; nucleotides outside the gene matches: 10. The CDR3 is CASSITQGRATDTQYF. CDR3 nucleotide sequence: TGTGCCAGCAGCATCACACAGGGGCGAGCCACAGATACGCAGTATTTT.

This clonotype occurred many times. The rearrangement uses TRBV7-3 and TRBJ1-1; 11 nucleotides align to TRBD1. The germline CDR1 and CDR2 sequences are SGHTA and FQGTGA. The CDR3 sequence is 15 residues long. The V and J ends lost 5 bases and 3 bases, in that order; junction bases with no gene match: 5. CDR3 loop: CASSLGTGGYTEAFF. CDR3 DNA sequence: TGTGCCAGCAGCCTTGGGACAGGGGGGTACACTGAAGCTTTCTTT.

The chain combines TRBV6-5 with TRBJ1-5; no firm D call. CDR3 length: 13 residues. The V end was cut by 2 bases, the J end by 7 bases, with 9 bases between. Germline V gives CDR1 MNHEY, CDR2 SVGAGI. CDR3 loop: CASSYDAGQPQHF. The CDR3 DNA reads TGTGCCAGCAGTTACGATGCAGGACAGCCCCAGCATTTT.

Ten or more counts support this clonotype. The chain carries TRBV24-1 and TRBJ2-3; 14 bases are a match to TRBD2. The germline CDR1 and CDR2 sequences are KGHDR and SFDVKD. The length of the CDR3 is 16 residues. V dropped 9 bases and J dropped 0; count of bases not matched to a gene: 4. The CDR3 nucleotides read TGTGCCACCGGGACTAGCGGGAGAGGGAGCACAGATACGCAGTATTTT. Its translation: CATGTSGRGSTDTQYF.

The rearrangement joins TRBV19 to TRBJ2-5; 7 positions agree with TRBD1. Unmatched junction bases numbered 2, after V lost 5 bases and J lost 2 bases. This CDR3 has 13 residues. Germline assignment: CDR1 LNHDA and CDR2 SQIVND (reference sequence). Here the CDR3 reads CASSLDRQETQYF. The CDR3, as DNA: TGTGCCAGTAGTCTGGACAGGCAAGAGACCCAGTACTTC. Variable domain in full (rest from reference TRBV19 and TRBJ2-5): DGGITQSPKYLFRKEGQNVTLSCEQNLNHDAMYWYRQDPGQGLRLIYYSQIVNDFQKGDIAEGYSVSREKKESFPLTVTSAQKNPTAFYLCASSLDRQETQYFGPGTRLLVL.

This clonotype was detected only a few times. The chain employs TRBV5-6 and TRBJ2-1; 7 nucleotides agree with TRBD1. V was pared by 0 bases and J by 4 bases, with 7 bases of the junction left unmatched. CDR1 SGHDT and CDR2 YYEEEE come from the germline V gene. The CDR3 loop spans 16 amino acids. The chain's CDR3 is CASSLGPLGQYNEQFF. DNA of the CDR3: TGTGCCAGCAGCTTGGGACCCTTGGGACAGTACAATGAGCAGTTCTTC.

The chain recombines TRBV9 with TRBJ2-1, with TRBD2 identical over 9 bases. The J segment lost 3 bases and the V segment lost 3 bases, leaving 13 bases of the junction unmatched. The germline V gene encodes CDR1 SGDLS and CDR2 YYNGEE. The CDR3 spans 18 residues. The CDR3 DNA reads as TGTGCCAGCAGCGAAGTGGGAGTAGCGGGAGCACTCTACAATGAGCAGTTCTTC. It encodes CASSEVGVAGALYNEQFF.

The chain employs TRBV6-5 and TRBJ1-4; D is uncertain. This CDR3 is built from 14 residues. Germline CDR1 and CDR2: MNHEY and SVGAGI. Trimming took 4 bases from V and 2 from J, leaving 8 bases between them. The CDR3 DNA reads TGTGCCAGCAGTTCCCACAGCACTAATGAAAAACTGTTTTTT. Its translation is CASSSHSTNEKLFF.

The chain carries TRBV7-9 and TRBJ2-2; TRBD1 might be the D (6 bases). CDR1 is SEHNR, CDR2 FQNEAQ, per germline (reference sequence). Trimming cost V 5 bases and J 8 bases, with 15 bases left between them. The CDR3 length is 14 residues. The CDR3 region is CASSPGTSYGELFF. The CDR3 coding sequence is TGTGCCAGCAGCCCTGGGACATCCTATGGGGAGCTGTTTTTT. Variable domain in full (rest from reference TRBV7-9 and TRBJ2-2): DTGVSQNPRHKITKRGQNVTFRCDPISEHNRLYWYRQTLGQGPEFLTYFQNEAQLEKSRLLSDRFSAERPKGSFSTLEIQRTEQGDSAMYLCASSPGTSYGELFFGEGSRLTVL.